The 10 T cell receptor beta chains listed next were all sequenced from one sample in a study of blood T cell repertoires in COVID-19. The protocol was immunoSEQ multiplex PCR, while the TCRdb copy is restricted to in-frame clones and leaves out a portion. Among about 120,000 clones listed, roughly nine tenths were seen once. The material sequenced was peripheral blood. These receptors originate from a man aged 35-49 years with acute or convalescent COVID-19.

The gene calls are TRBV11-2 and TRBJ2-2, with D uncertain. The CDR3 has 13 amino acids. CDR1 and CDR2 (germline): SGHAT, FQNNGV. The germline V and J ends were trimmed by 3 bases and 8 bases, with 10 bases remaining between them. The CDR3 DNA follows: TGTGCCAGCAGCTTCCTTCGAGGTGGGGAGCTGTTTTTT. As protein: CASSFLRGGELFF.

The chain is built from TRBV13 and TRBJ2-1; weak D call: TRBD2 (5 bases). CDR1 and CDR2 (germline): PRHDT, FYEKMQ (reference sequence). Trimming pared 1 base from V and 0 bases from J, leaving 13 bases between. There are 17 residues in the CDR3. The CDR3 sequence is CASSLEERWSSYNEQFF. DNA of the CDR3: TGTGCCAGCAGCTTAGAAGAGCGGTGGAGCTCCTACAATGAGCAGTTCTTC.

This clone showed up just a few times. The chain employs TRBV11-2 and TRBJ2-3; no reliable D call. This CDR3 is built from 14 residues. From germline, CDR1 is SGHAT and CDR2 FQNNGV. V was pared by 7 bases and J by 4 bases, with 15 bases between. CDR3 protein: CASTLLSSSDTQYF. The CDR3 nucleotides are TGTGCCAGCACCCTCTTAAGTAGTTCAGATACGCAGTATTTT.

This rearrangement joins TRBV18 to TRBJ2-2, with D possibly TRBD2 on 6 matching bases. Germline V lookup: CDR1 KGHSH, CDR2 LQKENI. The length of the CDR3 is 14 residues. V dropped 2 bases and J dropped 3 bases, with 7 bases sitting between them. The CDR3, as DNA: TGTGCCAGCTCACCATCGGGAGACACCGGGGAGCTGTTTTTT. Its translation: CASSPSGDTGELFF.

This chain joins TRBV30 and TRBJ1-5, with TRBD1 as a possible D gene (6 bases). Germline CDR1 reads GTSNPN; CDR2 reads SVGIG (reference sequence). The ends were cut back, 5 bases at V and 5 bases at J, with 13 bases in the middle. This CDR3 region has 13 residues. For the CDR3, the DNA is TGTGCCTGGGGAACAGGGTTGGATCAGCCCCAGCATTTT. It codes for CAWGTGLDQPQHF.

The chain employs TRBV7-9 and TRBJ2-5; D unresolved. The germline V gene has CDR1 SEHNR and CDR2 FQNEAQ (reference sequence). V lost 3 bases and J lost 3, with 11 bases in between. The CDR3 is 14 amino acids. CDR3 sequence reads: CASSLRRKEETQYF. The CDR3 DNA reads TGTGCCAGCAGCTTGAGGCGGAAAGAAGAGACCCAGTACTTC. Full variable domain (missing parts from reference TRBV7-9 and TRBJ2-5): DTGVSQNPRHKITKRGQNVTFRCDPISEHNRLYWYRQTLGQGPEFLTYFQNEAQLEKSRLLSDRFSAERPKGSFSTLEIQRTEQGDSAMYLCASSLRRKEETQYFGPGTRLLVL.

This chain connects TRBV9 to TRBJ1-1; 12 positions agree with TRBD1. There are 17 residues in the CDR3. Germline V gives CDR1 SGDLS, CDR2 YYNGEE. V was pared by 5 bases and J by 4 bases, with 12 bases of the junction left unmatched. CDR3 sequence reads: CASSAGGTGGVITEAFF. The CDR3 nucleotides read TGTGCCAGCAGTGCCGGGGGGACAGGGGGCGTTATCACTGAAGCTTTCTTT.

This rearrangement joins TRBV3-1 (or the pseudogene TRBV3-2) to TRBJ1-5; D call uncertain. Trimming stripped 0 bases from V and 3 bases from J, with 3 bases between. This CDR3 is built from 13 residues. Germline V CDR1 and CDR2: LGHDT, YNNKEL (reference sequence). The CDR3 region has the DNA TGTGCCAGCAGCCAAGATATCAATCAGCCCCAGCATTTT. Residues: CASSQDINQPQHF.

The V call is TRBV6-5, the J call TRBJ2-2; TRBD1 is a possible D gene (6 bases). Germline CDR1 and CDR2: MNHEY and SVGAGI. The CDR3 has 13 amino acids. V was clipped by 6 bases and J by 5 bases, with 10 bases between them. CDR3 region: CASRKTGTGELFF. Written as DNA, the CDR3 is TGTGCCAGCAGAAAAACAGGGACCGGGGAGCTGTTTTTT.

The genes are TRBV19 and TRBJ2-7, with 7 bases fitting TRBD2. CDR1 LNHDA and CDR2 SQIVND come from the germline V gene (reference sequence). The junction had 2 bases not matched to a gene; V was cut back by 6 bases and J by 3 bases. The CDR3 has 12 residues. CDR3 sequence: CASRSGNYEQYF. The CDR3 DNA reads TGTGCCAGTAGGAGCGGGAACTACGAGCAGTACTTC. Looking up the rest from reference TRBV19 and TRBJ2-7 gives the full variable domain: DGGITQSPKYLFRKEGQNVTLSCEQNLNHDAMYWYRQDPGQGLRLIYYSQIVNDFQKGDIAEGYSVSREKKESFPLTVTSAQKNPTAFYLCASRSGNYEQYFGPGTRLTVT.